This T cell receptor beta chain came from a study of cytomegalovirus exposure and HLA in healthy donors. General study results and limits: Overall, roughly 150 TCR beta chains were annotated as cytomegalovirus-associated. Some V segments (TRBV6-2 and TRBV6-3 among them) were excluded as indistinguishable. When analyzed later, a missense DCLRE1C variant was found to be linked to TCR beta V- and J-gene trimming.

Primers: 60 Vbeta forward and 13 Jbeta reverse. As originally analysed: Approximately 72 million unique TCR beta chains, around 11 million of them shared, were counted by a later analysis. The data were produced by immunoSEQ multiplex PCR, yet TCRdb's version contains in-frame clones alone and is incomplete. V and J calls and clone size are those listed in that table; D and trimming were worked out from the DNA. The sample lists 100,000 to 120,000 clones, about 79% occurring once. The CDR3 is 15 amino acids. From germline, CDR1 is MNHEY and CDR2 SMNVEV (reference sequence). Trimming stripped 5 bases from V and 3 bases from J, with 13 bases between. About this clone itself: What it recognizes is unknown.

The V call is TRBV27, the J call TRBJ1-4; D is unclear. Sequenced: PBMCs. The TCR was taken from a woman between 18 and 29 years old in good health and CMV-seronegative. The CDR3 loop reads CASSLLGSANEKLFF. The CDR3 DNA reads TGTGCCAGCAGTCTCCTAGGCTCTGCTAATGAAAAACTGTTTTTT.